The entry below gives a single T cell receptor (beta chain) sequence along with its context. The data were taken from a study of blood T cell repertoires in COVID-19. Overall study context: Sites in the United States, Italy and Spain provided acute and convalescent COVID-19 samples. The cDNA or gDNA used as material had been derived from T cells, B-cell-depleted T cells, or PBMCs.

In the study's own analysis: How many nucleated cells were present was estimated from reference gene primer amplification. Data came from immunoSEQ multiplex PCR; TCRdb stores just in-frame clones and leaves some out. That table is the source of V, J and clone size, and D and trimming were worked out from the DNA. The sample has around 250,000 clones, about 83% seen once. This CDR3 spans 15 amino acids. Deletions cut 4 bases from V and 5 bases from J, with 19 bases between. Germline CDR1 is SGHRS and CDR2 is YFSETQ. This sequence originates from a middle-aged man with active or convalescent COVID-19. This chain uses TRBV5-1 with TRBJ2-7; D might be TRBD1 (6 bases). The sample comprised peripheral blood. The CDR3 here is CASSRTRGVFDEQYF. CDR3 sequence (DNA): TGCGCCAGCAGCCGGACCAGGGGAGTTTTTGACGAGCAGTACTTC.